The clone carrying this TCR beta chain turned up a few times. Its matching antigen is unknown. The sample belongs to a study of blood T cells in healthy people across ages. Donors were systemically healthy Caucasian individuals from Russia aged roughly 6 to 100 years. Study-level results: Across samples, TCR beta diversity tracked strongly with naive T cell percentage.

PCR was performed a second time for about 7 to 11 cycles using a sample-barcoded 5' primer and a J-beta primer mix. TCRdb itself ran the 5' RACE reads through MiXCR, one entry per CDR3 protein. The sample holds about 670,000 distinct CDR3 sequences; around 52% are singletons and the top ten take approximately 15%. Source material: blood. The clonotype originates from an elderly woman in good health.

The CDR3 DNA reads as TGTGCCACCAGCAGGTTACGGGACTTCTCAAATGAGCAGTTCTTC. Encoded protein: CATSRLRDFSNEQFF. The chain uses TRBV15 and TRBJ2-1; D possibly corresponds to TRBD2 (6 bases). Germline CDR1 reads LNHNV; CDR2 reads YYDKDF (reference sequence). Between the trimmed V and J ends, which lost 3 bases and 7 bases, there was a span of 16 bases. This CDR3 is built from 15 residues.